This passage covers 29 T cell receptor beta chains from one sample sequenced in a study of cytomegalovirus exposure and HLA in healthy donors. Vbeta (60) and Jbeta (13) primers were used in the PCR. Produced via immunoSEQ multiplex PCR; TCRdb's table is partial and in-frame only. This table has fewer than 120,000 clones, about 80% appearing once. Sequenced input: PBMCs. These receptors were taken from a man aged 25-45 years in good health and CMV-seropositive.

This clone came up once. For the CDR3, the DNA is TGTGCCAGTTCGCGGGACCTGGGCGATGGCTACACCTTC. Translated, it gives CASSRDLGDGYTF. The V and J genes are TRBV9 and TRBJ1-2, with D possibly TRBD1 on 5 matching bases. V was cut by 8 bases and J by 6 bases, with 17 bases left in between. The germline V gene encodes CDR1 SGDLS and CDR2 YYNGEE. This CDR3 region has 13 residues.

The genes are TRBV6-6 and TRBJ2-5; tentative D call: TRBD2 (6 bases). The J call may not be correct, given that the DNA end is closer to TRBJ2-7. The CDR3 totals 16 residues. From germline, CDR1 is MNHNY and CDR2 SVGAGI (reference sequence). This chain's CDR3 is CASSGGAHGVSYEQYF. DNA for the CDR3: TGTGCCAGCTCGGGCGGGGCCCACGGGGTATCCTACGAGCAGTACTTC.

The chain carries TRBV2 and TRBJ2-1, with TRBD2 identical over 8 bases. The CDR3 sequence is 15 residues long. Germline assignment: CDR1 SNHLY and CDR2 FYNNEI. The ends lost 6 bases at V and 1 base at J; junction bases unmatched: 5. The CDR3 here is CASSASGGSYNEQFF. The CDR3 DNA reads TGTGCCAGCAGCGCCAGCGGGGGATCCTACAATGAGCAGTTCTTC.

The chain combines TRBV27 with TRBJ2-5; 10 nucleotides agree with TRBD2. The better agreement between TRBJ2-7 and the DNA end casts doubt on the J call. Per the germline V gene, CDR1 is MNHEY and CDR2 is SMNVEV (reference sequence). The CDR3 extends over 15 amino acids. CDR3 DNA sequence: TGTGCCAGCAGTATCACTAGCGGGGCCTCCTACGAGCAGTACTTC. It is translated as CASSITSGASYEQYF.

This sequence joins TRBV6-5 and TRBJ2-2, with 9 bases identical to TRBD1. Per the germline V gene, CDR1 is MNHEY and CDR2 is SVGAGI. The trim removed 6 bases at V and 4 bases at J, leaving 3 bases unmatched. The CDR3 is made up of 14 amino acids. The CDR3 nucleotides read TGTGCCAGCAGATTGGACAGGGGCACCGGGGAGCTGTTTTTT. This translates into CASRLDRGTGELFF.

In the case of this clone: A read error may account for a junction end that differs from germline. At the DNA level, this CDR3 is encoded by other sequences in the same sample as well. The chain combines TRBV7-9 with TRBJ2-3, with a tentative D call TRBD2 (6 bases). Germline assignment: CDR1 SEHNR and CDR2 FQNEAQ (reference sequence). This CDR3 contains 14 residues. CDR3 nucleotide sequence: TGTGCCAGCAGCTTACGGGGGTTCACAAATACGCAGTATTTT. This translates into CASSLRGFTNTQYF.

The chain recombines TRBV30 with TRBJ1-1, with D tentatively TRBD1 (5 bases). V shed 0 bases and J shed 5 bases, with 10 bases lying between them. CDR3 length equals 13 residues. Looked up from germline, CDR1 is GTSNPN and CDR2 is SVGIG (reference sequence). CDR3 residues: CAWSVGVETEAFF. The CDR3 DNA follows: TGTGCCTGGAGTGTAGGGGTAGAAACTGAAGCTTTCTTT. The full variable domain, rest sourced from reference TRBV30 and TRBJ1-1, is SQTIHQWPATLVQPVGSPLSLECTVEGTSNPNLYWYRQAAGRGLQLLFYSVGIGQISSEVPQNLSASRPQDRQFILSSKKLLLSDSGFYLCAWSVGVETEAFFGQGTRLTVV.

V gene TRBV9 combines with J gene TRBJ2-1; perhaps TRBD1 as D (6 bases). V lost 0 bases, J lost 0 bases, and 19 bases lay in between. Germline assignment: CDR1 SGDLS and CDR2 YYNGEE. The CDR3 is 19 amino acids. The CDR3 region has the DNA TGTGCCAGCAGCGTAGGTTGGGGGCAAACCCTTAGCTCCTACAATGAGCAGTTCTTC. Translating it yields CASSVGWGQTLSSYNEQFF.

The chain employs TRBV27 and TRBJ2-5; 8 bases align to TRBD2. The DNA end is more similar to TRBJ2-7, so the J call may be wrong. CDR3 length: 14 residues. Looked up from germline, CDR1 is MNHEY and CDR2 is SMNVEV (reference sequence). CDR3 nucleotide sequence: TGTGCCAGCAGTTCGCGGGGGGCCTCCTACGAGCAGTACTTC. As protein: CASSSRGASYEQYF.

The V and J genes are TRBV29-1 and TRBJ2-3, with D maybe TRBD1 (7 bases). Looked up from germline, CDR1 is SQVTM and CDR2 is ANQGSEA. There are 14 residues in the CDR3. Trimming left V 6 bases short and J 5 bases short, with 18 bases between. The CDR3: CSVTPGGTEDTQYF. In DNA, the CDR3 is TGCAGCGTCACCCCAGGGGGGACGGAAGATACGCAGTATTTT.

This sequence joins TRBV5-8 and TRBJ1-5; D remains unclear. V lost 3 bases to trimming and J lost 4 bases, with 17 bases between them. CDR1 and CDR2 (germline): SGHTS, YDEGEE. The CDR3 spans 16 residues. The CDR3 DNA follows: TGTGCCAGCAGCTCCCAATCATTGGGCGTAAATCAGCCCCAGCATTTT. This translates into CASSSQSLGVNQPQHF.

The J gene is TRBJ2-1, the V gene TRBV28, with a tentative D call TRBD2 (7 bases). The V gene's germline CDR1 is MDHEN and CDR2 SYDVKM. Trimming took off 5 bases at V and 8 bases at J, with 16 bases between the two ends. This CDR3 spans 14 amino acids. The chain's CDR3 is CASSGGGDIDEQFF. The CDR3 DNA follows: TGTGCCAGCAGTGGGGGGGGCGATATAGATGAGCAGTTCTTC.

The chain is built from TRBV2 and TRBJ1-5; D call uncertain. V lost 7 bases, J lost 1 base, and 11 bases lay in between. The CDR3 spans 14 residues. CDR1 and CDR2 (germline): SNHLY, FYNNEI. In DNA form, the CDR3 reads TGTGCCAGCACCCGGGAATTGAGCAATCAGCCCCAGCATTTT. Amino acids: CASTRELSNQPQHF. The whole variable domain, remainder taken from reference TRBV2 and TRBJ1-5, is EPEVTQTPSHQVTQMGQEVILRCVPISNHLYFYWYRQILGQKVEFLVSFYNNEISEKSEIFDDQFSVERPDGSNFTLKIRSTKLEDSAMYFCASTRELSNQPQHFGDGTRLSIL.

The rearrangement uses TRBV19 and TRBJ2-2, with TRBD1 identical over 7 bases. The CDR3 spans 17 residues. CDR1 and CDR2 (germline): LNHDA, SQIVND (reference sequence). Germline trimming cut 7 bases from V and 5 bases from J; bases unmatched to any gene: 16. The CDR3 protein is CASTPAPGTVLTGELFF. CDR3 nucleotide sequence: TGTGCCAGTACACCCGCACCGGGGACAGTTTTAACCGGGGAGCTGTTTTTT.

The rearrangement joins TRBV18 to TRBJ2-5; possible D gene TRBD1, 6 bases. This CDR3 is built from 14 residues. V was shortened by 3 bases and J by 0 bases, with 8 bases between the two germline ends. Looked up from germline, CDR1 is KGHSH and CDR2 is LQKENI. Written as DNA, the CDR3 is TGTGCCAGCTCACCTCAGGGGAACCAAGAGACCCAGTACTTC. Its translation: CASSPQGNQETQYF.

The rearrangement joins TRBV4-1 to TRBJ2-7, with D possibly matching TRBD1 (6 bases). In germline, CDR1 is MGHRA, CDR2 YSYEKL. Trimming took 0 bases from V and 4 from J, leaving 13 bases between them. CDR3 length: 15 residues. The CDR3 reads CASSQEGHASYEQYF. Written as DNA, the CDR3 is TGCGCCAGCAGCCAAGAGGGACATGCCTCTTACGAGCAGTACTTC.

The V call is TRBV5-1, the J call TRBJ1-5, with TRBD1 as a possible D gene (6 bases). CDR3 size: 14 residues. Germline V CDR1 and CDR2: SGHRS, YFSETQ. V shed 1 base and J shed 4 bases, with 9 bases lying between them. This CDR3 reads CASSLTGKNQPQHF. The CDR3, as DNA: TGCGCCAGCAGCTTGACAGGGAAGAATCAGCCCCAGCATTTT.

This clone occurred once. This chain joins TRBV7-9 and TRBJ1-1; D possibly corresponds to TRBD1 (5 bases). Germline assignment: CDR1 SEHNR and CDR2 FQNEAQ (reference sequence). V lost 5 bases and J 5 bases, leaving 18 bases between the germline ends. This CDR3 has 15 residues. The CDR3 region has the DNA TGTGCCAGCAGCCCGCCGGGGGGTGGGGAAACTGAAGCTTTCTTT. This codes for CASSPPGGGETEAFF.

The rearrangement links TRBV6-5 to TRBJ1-2; tentatively, D is TRBD1 (5 bases). Germline CDR1 reads MNHEY; CDR2 reads SVGAGI. Deletions cut 4 bases from V and 8 bases from J, with 14 bases between. There are 13 residues in the CDR3. The CDR3 region has the DNA TGTGCCAGCAGTTTGAAGGGGCGACAAGGCTACACCTTC. As protein: CASSLKGRQGYTF.

The V and J genes are TRBV7-9 and TRBJ1-5; D is unresolved. In germline, CDR1 is SEHNR, CDR2 FQNEAQ (reference sequence). The V gene lost 0 bases and the J gene lost 6 bases, with 3 bases spanning the gap. This CDR3 has 12 amino acids. CDR3 sequence (DNA): TGTGCCAGCAGCTTAGCCCGTCAGCCCCAGCATTTT. Its translation is CASSLARQPQHF.

This sequence joins TRBV21-1 and TRBJ2-5; the table's D gene call, TRBD1, was not cross checked with the DNA. TRBV21-1 is tagged as a pseudogene. CDR3 length: 15 residues. In nucleotides, the CDR3 is TGTGCCAGCAGCCCACTTCTGGACAGGTTTGAGACCCAGTACTTC. It encodes CASSPLLDRFETQYF.

This chain connects TRBV18 to TRBJ2-1, with 15 bases lining up with TRBD2. The CDR3 runs 18 residues. J lost 6 bases, V lost 0 bases, and 6 bases had no gene match. Germline V gene sequence: CDR1 KGHSH, CDR2 LQKENI. The CDR3 bases are TGTGCCAGCTCACCACCCGGACTAGCGGGGGGGCCCCGCAATGAGCAGTTCTTC. It encodes CASSPPGLAGGPRNEQFF.

The chain recombines TRBV5-4 with TRBJ2-1, with TRBD2 identical over 12 bases. Losses at the gene ends were 4 bases for V and 5 bases for J; bases not matched to a gene: 4. Germline values: CDR1 SGHNT, CDR2 YYREEE (reference sequence). This CDR3 is 15 amino acids long. The CDR3 loop is CASSKTSGGNNEQFF. Written as DNA, the CDR3 is TGTGCCAGCAGCAAGACTAGCGGGGGTAACAATGAGCAGTTCTTC.

V and J are TRBV28 and TRBJ1-5, with 9 bases aligning to TRBD1. The CDR3 is 16 amino acids. The junction had 8 bases not matched to a gene; V was cut back by 5 bases and J by 3 bases. Per the germline V gene, CDR1 is MDHEN and CDR2 is SYDVKM. The CDR3 DNA sequence: TGTGCCAGCAGTGTTAGCGGGACAGGGCCCAATCAGCCCCAGCATTTT. It translates to CASSVSGTGPNQPQHF. Complete variable domain (other parts from reference TRBV28 and TRBJ1-5): DVKVTQSSRYLVKRTGEKVFLECVQDMDHENMFWYRQDPGLGLRLIYFSYDVKMKEKGDIPEGYSVSREKKERFSLILESASTNQTSMYLCASSVSGTGPNQPQHFGDGTRLSIL.

The CDR3 nucleotides read TGCACTATCGGGGGGGTCAACGAGCAGTACTTC. It encodes CTIGGVNEQYF. The chain uses TRBV20-1 and TRBJ2-7; 8 bases fit TRBD2. Germline values: CDR1 DFQATT, CDR2 SNEGSKA (reference sequence). The CDR3 totals 11 residues.

V usage is TRBV5-1 and J usage is TRBJ1-1; TRBD1 matches 9 bases. V dropped 1 base and J dropped 4; count of bases not matched to a gene: 5. Per germline, CDR1 SGHRS and CDR2 YFSETQ. This CDR3 is 15 amino acids long. CDR3 nucleotides: TGCGCCAGCAGCTTGCAGGGACAGGGAGGCACTGAAGCTTTCTTT. This codes for CASSLQGQGGTEAFF.

Concerning this clone: Other DNA sequences of this sample code for an identical CDR3. V is TRBV28 and J is TRBJ2-5; D unresolved. V was trimmed by 6 bases and J by 4 bases, leaving 6 bases between them. This CDR3 contains 11 residues. Germline loops: CDR1 MDHEN, CDR2 SYDVKM. The CDR3 loop is CASSLRETQYF. The CDR3 bases are TGTGCCAGCAGCCTTCGAGAGACCCAGTACTTC.

The sample holds a few counts of this clone. CDR3 sequence: CAWSVVWGGQETQYF. For the CDR3, the DNA is TGTGCCTGGAGTGTAGTTTGGGGGGGGCAAGAGACCCAGTACTTC. The chain recombines TRBV30 with TRBJ2-5, with 7 bases identical to TRBD2. The CDR3 is made up of 15 amino acids. CDR1 and CDR2 from the germline V gene are GTSNPN and SVGIG (reference sequence). Trimming removed 0 bases from V and 2 bases from J; junction bases left unmatched: 6. Full variable domain (remainder filled in from reference TRBV30 and TRBJ2-5): SQTIHQWPATLVQPVGSPLSLECTVEGTSNPNLYWYRQAAGRGLQLLFYSVGIGQISSEVPQNLSASRPQDRQFILSSKKLLLSDSGFYLCAWSVVWGGQETQYFGPGTRLLVL.

The V gene is TRBV6-5, the J gene TRBJ1-2; 7 bases are shared with TRBD1. The germline gives CDR1 MNHEY, CDR2 SVGAGI. This CDR3 comprises 14 residues. J gave up 7 bases and V 2 bases, and 7 bases lay outside the gene matches. Here the CDR3 DNA reads TGTGCCAGCAGTTACCTTGACAGGGAACTTGGCTACACCTTC. It encodes CASSYLDRELGYTF.